These T cell receptor beta chains were read from a single sample in a study of OX40 agonist ivuxolimab in advanced cancers. TCRdb's table, derived via immunoSEQ multiplex PCR, lists solely in-frame clones and lacks some. Here the sample spans 60,000 to 70,000 clones, around nine tenths being singletons. Here the sequenced sample was CD4+ or CD8+ T cells sorted from blood, taken in a trial of the OX40 agonist ivuxolimab. The source of these receptors is an adult with an advanced solid tumor such as melanoma, head and neck, liver or kidney cancer. The CDR3 runs from the conserved cysteine through the conserved F or W. A D gene is named only where the DNA matches it firmly. Part of the rows lack a size; the others show once, few, many or a class for expanded clones.

v_gene: TRBV6-1; j_gene: TRBJ1-4; abundance: .; len: 15; d_gene: .; CDR3nt: TGTGCCAGCAGTGAGTCACCGGGAACAGCTGAAAAACTGTTTTTT; CDR3aa: CASSESPGTAEKLFF
v_gene: TRBV18; j_gene: TRBJ2-2; abundance: .; len: 15; d_gene: TRBD1; CDR3nt: TGTGCCAGCTCACCGTCAGGGGGAGACACCGGGGAGCTGTTTTTT; CDR3aa: CASSPSGGDTGELFF
v_gene: TRBV4-2; j_gene: TRBJ2-7; abundance: .; len: 15; d_gene: .; CDR3nt: TGTGCCAGCAGCCTCAATCAGGGCAGCTCCTACGAGCAGTACTTC; CDR3aa: CASSLNQGSSYEQYF
v_gene: TRBV2; j_gene: TRBJ1-5; abundance: .; len: 16; d_gene: .; CDR3nt: TGTGCCAGCAGTGAATCGGGGGGGCGTAGCAATCAGCCCCAGCATTTT; CDR3aa: CASSESGGRSNQPQHF
v_gene: TRBV5-5; j_gene: TRBJ2-3; abundance: .; len: 13; d_gene: .; CDR3nt: TGTGCCAGCAGCTTGGATTTAAGAGATACGCAGTATTTT; CDR3aa: CASSLDLRDTQYF
v_gene: TRBV6-5; j_gene: TRBJ2-5; abundance: .; len: 13; d_gene: TRBD1; CDR3nt: TGTGCCAGATTACAGGGGTACCAAGAGACCCAGTACTTC; CDR3aa: CARLQGYQETQYF
v_gene: TRBV11-3; j_gene: TRBJ2-1; abundance: .; len: 15; d_gene: .; CDR3nt: TGTGCCAGCAGCTTAGGGGCCGGGAATCACAATGAGCAGTTCTTC; CDR3aa: CASSLGAGNHNEQFF
v_gene: TRBV7-2; j_gene: TRBJ2-7; abundance: .; len: 15; d_gene: .; CDR3nt: TGTGCCAGCAGCTTACTACGGACAACATCCTACGAGCAGTACTTC; CDR3aa: CASSLLRTTSYEQYF
v_gene: TRBV10-2; j_gene: TRBJ1-1; abundance: few; len: 14; d_gene: .; CDR3nt: TGCGCCAGCAGAACAGGGCCCGCGAACACTGAAGCTTTCTTT; CDR3aa: CASRTGPANTEAFF
v_gene: TRBV28; j_gene: TRBJ1-6; abundance: .; len: 12; d_gene: .; CDR3nt: TGTGCCAGCAGTTTTCTTAATTCACCCCTCCACTTT; CDR3aa: CASSFLNSPLHF
v_gene: TRBV7-9; j_gene: TRBJ1-2; abundance: .; len: 14; d_gene: TRBD1; CDR3nt: TGTGCCAGCAGTCGAAACAGGGGGGAGGATGGCTACACCTTC; CDR3aa: CASSRNRGEDGYTF